This note documents a single T cell receptor beta chain sequence. Its antigen is unknown. The sample belongs to a study of T cell responses to AZD1222 COVID-19 vaccine. Libraries were prepared by immunoSEQ multiplex PCR; TCRdb keeps only in-frame clonotypes and omits some of them. The sample yields about 99,000 clones, roughly nine tenths seen once. Study outcomes and limitations: Baseline seropositives among AZD1222 recipients totaled only 5 to 7. Donor demographics were predominantly white British with a female majority; clonal diversity may be underestimated. Within unmutated variant regions lay the reported targets of nearly half of spike-specific TCRs.

The CDR3 sequence is 14 residues long. Trimming took 1 base from V and 0 from J, leaving 6 bases between them. In germline, CDR1 is MDHEN, CDR2 SYDVKM. The receptor's source is an adult who received the AZD1222 COVID-19 vaccine. The sequenced sample was peripheral blood, obtained 28 days after the second AZD1222 dose. The chain joins TRBV28 to TRBJ1-1; possible D gene TRBD1, 5 bases. The CDR3 spells CASSLSGLNTEAFF. The DNA for the CDR3 is TGTGCCAGCAGTTTATCAGGGCTGAACACTGAAGCTTTCTTT.